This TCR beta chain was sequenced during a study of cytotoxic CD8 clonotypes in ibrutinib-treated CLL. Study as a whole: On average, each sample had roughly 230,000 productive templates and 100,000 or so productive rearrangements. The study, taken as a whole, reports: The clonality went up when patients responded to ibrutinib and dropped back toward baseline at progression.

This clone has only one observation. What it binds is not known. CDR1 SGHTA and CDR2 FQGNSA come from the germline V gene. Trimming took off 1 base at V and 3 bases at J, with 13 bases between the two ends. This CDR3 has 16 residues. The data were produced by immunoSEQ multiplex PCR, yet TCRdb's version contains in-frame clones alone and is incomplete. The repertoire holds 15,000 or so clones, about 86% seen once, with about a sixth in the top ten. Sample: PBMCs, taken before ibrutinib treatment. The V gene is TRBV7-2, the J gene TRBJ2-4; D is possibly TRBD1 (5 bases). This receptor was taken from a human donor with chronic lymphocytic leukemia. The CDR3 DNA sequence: TGTGCCAGCAGCTTAGACAGGCCTATGGTCAAAAACATTCAGTACTTC. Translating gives CASSLDRPMVKNIQYF.